Listed below are T cell receptor beta chains from one sample, sequenced in a study of blood T cell repertoires in COVID-19. The data were produced by immunoSEQ multiplex PCR, yet TCRdb's version contains in-frame clones alone and is incomplete. The table shows approximately 240,000 clones, with roughly 87% occurring only once. Material for sequencing was PBMCs or T cells enriched from blood (not recorded which). Receptors were obtained from a woman in her 30s with acute COVID-19. Each CDR3 is given with its conserved first and last residue. The order of the fields is J gene, D gene, clone size, V gene, CDR3 DNA, CDR3 protein. D genes are given only for firm matches. Clone size is given for some rows only: seen once, a few or many times, or a class if the clone is expanded.

TRBJ2-5	TRBD2	-	TRBV7-9	TGTGCCAGCAGCTTTGCGGGGGGAGGAGAGACCCAGTACTTC	CASSFAGGGETQYF
TRBJ1-5	-	once	TRBV27	TGTGCCAGCAGTTTAGGAGGGTATCAGCCCCAGCATTTT	CASSLGGYQPQHF
TRBJ1-4	-	-	TRBV28	TGTGCCAGCAGTCTCAGGGCAGAAAAACTGTTTTTT	CASSLRAEKLFF
TRBJ2-1	TRBD2	once	TRBV7-9	TGTGCCAGCAGCTTAACTAGCGGGGGCCCTCGGGAGCAGTTCTTC	CASSLTSGGPREQFF
TRBJ2-7	-	-	TRBV7-3	TGTGCCAGCAGCTTAACCGGGACACCTCCGAGCGAGCAGTACTTC	CASSLTGTPPSEQYF
TRBJ2-1	TRBD1	-	TRBV7-9	TGTGCCAGCAGCTTAATCCTGCAGGGGGCGGGGAGTGAGCAGTTCTTC	CASSLILQGAGSEQFF
TRBJ1-2	-	-	TRBV7-9	TGTGCCAGCAGCCCCATGGCGGGCCAGGGGAGCTATGGCTACACCTTC	CASSPMAGQGSYGYTF
TRBJ2-1	-	once	TRBV4-3	TGCGCCAGCAGCCTCCAAGGGGACTCTTGGAATGAGCAGTTCTTC	CASSLQGDSWNEQFF
TRBJ2-7	TRBD2	-	TRBV6-5	TGTGCCAGCAGTTACGGCGGGAGCCGCGAGCAGTACTTC	CASSYGGSREQYF
TRBJ1-4	-	-	TRBV7-6	TGTGCCAGCAGCCCGGCTAATGAAAAACTGTTTTTT	CASSPANEKLFF
TRBJ2-2	-	-	TRBV11-2	TGTGCCAGCAGCTCCAGACTAGTGAACACCGGGGAGCTGTTTTTT	CASSSRLVNTGELFF
TRBJ1-1	-	once	TRBV28	TGTGCCAGCAGTCCCCCCCCGACAGGCATGAACACTGAAGCTTTCTTT	CASSPPPTGMNTEAFF
TRBJ1-4	-	-	TRBV28	TGTGCCAGCAACTCCCTGAGGGGGGGCACAACTAATGAAAAACTGTTTTTT	CASNSLRGGTTNEKLFF
TRBJ1-4	TRBD1	-	TRBV3-1/TRBV3-2	TGTGCCAGCAGCCGCCAGGGGGCAGGTAATGAAAAACTGTTTTTT	CASSRQGAGNEKLFF
TRBJ2-3	-	-	TRBV5-4	TGTGCCAGCAGCTTCCGAGGTGTCACAGATACGCAGTATTTT	CASSFRGVTDTQYF
TRBJ1-5	-	-	TRBV27	TGTGCCAGCAGTCACAGGGACCAAAATCAGCCCCAGCATTTT	CASSHRDQNQPQHF
TRBJ1-6	-	-	TRBV9	TGTGCCAGCAGCGTAGTGGCAGACATTTATAATTCACCCCTCCACTTT	CASSVVADIYNSPLHF
TRBJ1-2	TRBD1	-	TRBV5-1	TGCGCCAGCAGCCCCGTAGGGACAGCTAACTATGGCTACACCTTC	CASSPVGTANYGYTF
TRBJ1-2	-	-	TRBV28	TGTGCCAGCAGTTTATTCGGGGGGCCGGAGGACTATGGCTACACCTTC	CASSLFGGPEDYGYTF
TRBJ2-4	-	-	TRBV2	TGTGCCAGCAGTCCGCGGGGACGGACGGCCCTAGCCAAAAACATTCAGTACTTC	CASSPRGRTALAKNIQYF
TRBJ1-3	TRBD1	-	TRBV2	TGTGCCAGCTCATTTGGCAGGGGGCTTTTAAACACCATATATTTT	CASSFGRGLLNTIYF
TRBJ1-5	-	-	TRBV21-1	TGTGCCAGCCGAAGCGAGACAGGGAGATATAGCAATCAGCCCCAGCATTTT	CASRSETGRYSNQPQHF
TRBJ2-2	TRBD2	-	TRBV10-3	TGTGCCATCAGTATGGCTAGCGGATCGAACACCGGGGAGCTGTTTTTT	CAISMASGSNTGELFF
TRBJ1-1	-	-	TRBV18	TGTGCCAGCTCACCAACCTCGGGAGGGACCGAAGCTTTCTTT	CASSPTSGGTEAFF
TRBJ2-7	TRBD2	-	TRBV27	TGTGCCAGCAGCCCATGGACTAGCGGGTCCTACGAGCAGTACTTC	CASSPWTSGSYEQYF
TRBJ2-7	-	few	TRBV4-3	TGCGCCAGCAGTCCGACATGGAACTACGAGCAGTACTTC	CASSPTWNYEQYF
TRBJ1-5	-	once	TRBV2	TGTGCCAGCAGTGAGAAGGACAGTTCTTATCAGCCCCAGCATTTT	CASSEKDSSYQPQHF
TRBJ1-6	-	-	TRBV30	TGTGCCTGGACTGCAGGAAATAATTCACCCCTCCACTTT	CAWTAGNNSPLHF
TRBJ2-1	-	-	TRBV2	TGTGCCAGCAGTCCAGCGAGCTCCTACAATGAGCAGTTCTTC	CASSPASSYNEQFF
TRBJ2-5	-	-	TRBV9	TGTGCCAGCAGCGCCTCCCAGGGTCAAGAGACCCAGTACTTC	CASSASQGQETQYF
TRBJ2-5	TRBD2	-	TRBV5-6	TGTGCCAGCAGACTAGCGGGAGTCCCCACGGGAGAGACCCAGTACTTC	CASRLAGVPTGETQYF
TRBJ2-4	TRBD2	-	TRBV5-4	TGTGCCAGCAGCTTGTCGGGGGGTTCGGCCAAAAACATTCAGTACTTC	CASSLSGGSAKNIQYF
TRBJ1-3	-	-	TRBV19	TGTGCCAGTAAAAACACCCTCTCTGGAAACACCATATATTTT	CASKNTLSGNTIYF
TRBJ2-5	TRBD2	-	TRBV5-1	TGCGCCAGCAGCTCAGGGACTGTCGGGGGGGAGACCCAGTACTTC	CASSSGTVGGETQYF